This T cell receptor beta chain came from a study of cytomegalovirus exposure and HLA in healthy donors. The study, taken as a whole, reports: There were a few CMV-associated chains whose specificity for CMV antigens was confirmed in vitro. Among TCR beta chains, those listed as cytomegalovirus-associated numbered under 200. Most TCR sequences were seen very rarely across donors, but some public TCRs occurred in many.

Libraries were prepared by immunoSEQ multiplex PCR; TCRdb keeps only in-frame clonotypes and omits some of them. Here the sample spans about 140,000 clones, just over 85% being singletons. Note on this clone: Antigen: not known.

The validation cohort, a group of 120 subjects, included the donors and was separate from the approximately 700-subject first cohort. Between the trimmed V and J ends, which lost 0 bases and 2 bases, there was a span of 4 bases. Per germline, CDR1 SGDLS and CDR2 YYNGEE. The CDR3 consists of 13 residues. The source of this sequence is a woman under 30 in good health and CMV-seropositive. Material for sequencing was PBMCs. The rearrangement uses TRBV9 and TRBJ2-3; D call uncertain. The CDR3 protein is CASSVDYTDTQYF. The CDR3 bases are TGTGCCAGCAGCGTAGACTACACAGATACGCAGTATTTT.